The 21 T cell receptor beta chains given below trace back to one sample, sequenced in a study of regulatory T cells in long-lasting Graves disease. Noted time point: newly diagnosed GD, antithyroid drugs for less than 3 months. PBMCs were the source of the RNA used for TCR sequencing. Library construction for TCR beta used iRepertoire HTBI primers and Arm-PCR of CDR3 regions. MiXCR, applied by TCRdb to the multiplex PCR reads, yields one record per CDR3 protein. Of 550,000 to 700,000 distinct CDR3 sequences in the sample, 15% to 20% were seen once. In addition, the sample was reused for a study of T cells in Graves' hyperthyroidism and ophthalmopathy.

Source: peripheral blood mononuclear cells (PBMCs), taken at new diagnosis, from a patient treated with antithyroid drugs. These receptors originate from a man in his late teens or twenties with Graves disease.

This clonotype was observed many times. V gene TRBV24-1 combines with J gene TRBJ2-1; weak D call: TRBD2 (6 bases). The CDR3 is 12 residues long. Trimming took off 7 bases at V and 7 bases at J, with 10 bases between the two ends. Germline loops: CDR1 KGHDR, CDR2 SFDVKD. The CDR3 nucleotides read TGTGCCACCAGCGCGGGAAGTAATGAGCAGTTCTTC. This codes for CATSAGSNEQFF.

The chain recombines TRBV20-1 with TRBJ1-5; 9 nucleotides agree with TRBD1. The germline CDR1 and CDR2 sequences are DFQATT and SNEGSKA (reference sequence). The V and J ends lost 2 bases and 5 bases, in that order; junction bases with no gene match: 13. This CDR3 comprises 17 residues. CDR3 sequence reads: CSARPPRDRAGDQPQHF. In DNA, the CDR3 is TGCAGTGCTAGACCCCCGCGGGACAGGGCGGGGGATCAGCCCCAGCATTTT.

As for this clonotype: A much larger clonotype is one base distant, so this may be a read error. This rearrangement joins TRBV12-5 to TRBJ1-1; TRBD1 is a possible D gene (6 bases). The CDR3 consists of 14 residues. Trimming left V 6 bases short and J 3 bases short, with 14 bases between. Looked up from germline, CDR1 is LGHNT and CDR2 is FRNRAP. The CDR3 loop reads CASGSGARDTEAFF. CDR3 DNA sequence: TGTGCTAGTGGGTCGGGGGCCAGGGACACTGAAGCTTTCTTT.

This clonotype was counted a few times. This chain links TRBV11-2 with TRBJ2-3; possibly TRBD1 or TRBD2 for D (5 bases each). With 5 bases removed from V and 0 bases from J, the gap between germline ends came to 21 bases. This CDR3 is 18 amino acids long. Germline V gene lookup returns CDR1 SGHAT and CDR2 FQNNGV. The CDR3 loop is CASSPGRGLTFSTDTQYF. The CDR3 DNA is TGTGCCAGCAGCCCGGGACGCGGCCTGACTTTTAGCACAGATACGCAGTATTTT.

This clonotype was seen at least ten times. DNA for the CDR3: TGTGCCTGGAGTGGCGTTTCGAGGGAGCAGTACTTC. Amino acid sequence: CAWSGVSREQYF. The chain employs TRBV30 and TRBJ2-7; D gene unclear. The V end lost 1 base, the J end lost 7 bases, and 11 bases lay between the germline ends. Germline V gives CDR1 GTSNPN, CDR2 SVGIG (reference sequence). The CDR3 consists of 12 residues.

At least ten counts were recorded for this clonotype. This sequence joins TRBV20-1 and TRBJ2-1; 8 bases agree with TRBD2. The CDR3 contains 15 residues. Trimming took 1 base from V and 3 from J; bases not matched to a gene: 5. CDR1 and CDR2 (germline): DFQATT, SNEGSKA (reference sequence). CDR3 sequence (DNA): TGCAGTGCTAGAGTACGAACTAGCGGCTACAATGAGCAGTTCTTC. Translation gives CSARVRTSGYNEQFF.

This clonotype has just a few counts. The V call is TRBV20-1, the J call TRBJ2-3; 12 bases align to TRBD2. Trimming took 1 base from V and 3 from J; bases not matched to a gene: 8. CDR1 and CDR2 (germline): DFQATT, SNEGSKA (reference sequence). This CDR3 has 17 amino acids. CDR3 DNA sequence: TGCAGTGCTAGAGGCGTGGGACTAGCGGGCCGGACAGATACGCAGTATTTT. Its translation is CSARGVGLAGRTDTQYF.

The chain carries TRBV9 and TRBJ2-7; 8 positions agree with TRBD2. Germline trimming cut 5 bases from V and 9 bases from J; bases unmatched to any gene: 10. This CDR3 is 13 amino acids long. Germline V gene sequence: CDR1 SGDLS, CDR2 YYNGEE. The CDR3 here is CASSEGSSGTQYF. In DNA, the CDR3 is TGTGCCAGCAGTGAGGGCAGTAGCGGGACGCAGTACTTC.

This clonotype was seen more than once but under ten times. At one end the junction does not follow the germline gene, possibly because of a read error. J is TRBJ2-1 and V is TRBV29-1; TRBD2 aligns across 10 bases. CDR1 and CDR2 from the germline V gene are SQVTM and ANQGSEA. The CDR3 has 12 amino acids. The CDR3 sequence: CSVDTMGLASGF. The CDR3 DNA reads as TGCAGCGTTGATACGATGGGACTAGCGTCGGGGTTC.

There are a few counts of this clonotype. The chain links TRBV10-2 to TRBJ1-1, with D perhaps matching TRBD1 (6 bases). Germline V gene lookup returns CDR1 WSHSY and CDR2 SAAADI. This CDR3 is 13 amino acids long. V gave up 6 bases and J gave up 1 base, with 9 bases separating them. CDR3 sequence reads: CASRRGENTEAFF. CDR3 DNA sequence: TGCGCCAGCAGAAGGGGGGAGAACACTGAAGCTTTCTTT.

This clonotype was detected many times. This chain uses TRBV6-5 with TRBJ1-1; D is unclear. Trimming shortened V by 2 bases and J by 4 bases, and 11 bases separated the two germline ends. The CDR3 is 14 amino acids. Germline V gives CDR1 MNHEY, CDR2 SVGAGI. The CDR3 spells CASSYRAWVTEAFF. CDR3 DNA: TGTGCCAGCAGTTACCGGGCGTGGGTCACTGAAGCTTTCTTT.

This clonotype appeared many times. The chain is built from TRBV3-1 and TRBJ1-5; no definite D call. From germline, CDR1 is LGHDT and CDR2 YNNKEL (reference sequence). The V and J ends lost 0 bases and 7 bases respectively, with 13 bases between them. The length of the CDR3 is 15 residues. In DNA form, the CDR3 reads TGTGCCAGCAGCCAAGATCATGATCCGTGGCAGCCCCAGCATTTT. Protein sequence: CASSQDHDPWQPQHF.

This chain joins TRBV6-2 or TRBV6-3 and TRBJ2-7; TRBD2 is a possible D gene (7 bases). The germline gives CDR1 MNHEY, CDR2 SVGEGT. V lost 6 bases to trimming and J lost 1 base, with 19 bases between them. The CDR3 runs to 16 residues. The CDR3 DNA follows: TGTGCCAGCAGACGGGGGGCTATCCGAACTTCCTACGAGCAGTACTTC. It translates to CASRRGAIRTSYEQYF.

This chain links TRBV5-4 with TRBJ1-5; unclear D gene. Germline CDR1 reads SGHNT; CDR2 reads YYREEE (reference sequence). The CDR3 is made up of 15 amino acids. The V and J ends lost 0 bases and 5 bases respectively, with 12 bases between them. The DNA of the CDR3 is TGTGCCAGCAGCTTGGACCCGGGGATGGATCAGCCCCAGCATTTT. Amino acids: CASSLDPGMDQPQHF.

This clonotype was counted ten times or more. V is TRBV13 and J is TRBJ2-1; D remains unclear. The germline V gene has CDR1 PRHDT and CDR2 FYEKMQ (reference sequence). The CDR3 covers 15 residues. Trimming cost V 1 base and J 0 bases, with 7 bases left between them. The CDR3 DNA reads TGTGCCAGCAGCTTAGAAATCAGCTCCTACAATGAGCAGTTCTTC. It is translated as CASSLEISSYNEQFF.

This clonotype was counted only a few times. The V and J genes are TRBV2 and TRBJ2-7; D is uncertain. The CDR3 has 14 residues. The V gene lost 4 bases and the J gene lost 0 bases, with 10 bases spanning the gap. CDR1 is SNHLY and CDR2 is FYNNEI in the germline V gene. The CDR3 nucleotides read TGTGCCAGCAGTGCCCAGGCGAGCTCCTACGAGCAGTACTTC. Translated, it gives CASSAQASSYEQYF.

This clonotype was seen a handful of times. V gene TRBV9 combines with J gene TRBJ2-7; D is perhaps TRBD2 (6 bases). Trimming pared 4 bases from V and 0 bases from J, leaving 14 bases between. Germline assignment: CDR1 SGDLS and CDR2 YYNGEE. CDR3 length equals 15 residues. The CDR3 region has the DNA TGTGCCAGCAGCCCGTCGGGAGCTCCCTCCTACGAGCAGTACTTC. This translates into CASSPSGAPSYEQYF.

This clonotype was seen only a few times. The chain uses TRBV20-1 and TRBJ2-2, with 7 positions matching TRBD1. The CDR3 has 14 amino acids. Germline assignment: CDR1 DFQATT and CDR2 SNEGSKA (reference sequence). V shed 6 bases, J shed 6 bases, and the junction held 10 bases outside the gene matches. The CDR3 DNA reads TGCAGTGCCCCCTTCGAGGGGGCGGCCGGGGAGCTGTTTTTT. The encoded protein is CSAPFEGAAGELFF.

This clonotype was counted a few times. The chain couples TRBV9 to TRBJ1-3, with D maybe TRBD1 (6 bases). This CDR3 region has 14 residues. Germline V gene data show CDR1 as SGDLS and CDR2 as YYNGEE. V was cut by 3 bases and J by 4 bases, with 11 bases left in between. CDR3 sequence reads: CASSGTGRGNTIYF. In nucleotides, the CDR3 is TGTGCCAGCAGCGGTACAGGGAGGGGAAACACCATATATTTT.

This clonotype was observed at least ten times. V and J are TRBV12-3 or TRBV12-4 and TRBJ2-5; 13 nucleotides agree with TRBD2. The CDR3 is 16 amino acids. With V trimmed by 1 base and J by 5 bases, 4 bases remained unmatched. CDR3 sequence (DNA): TGTGCCAGCAGTTTAGGGACTAGCGGGAGACTGGAGACCCAGTACTTC. Translation: CASSLGTSGRLETQYF.

This clonotype has ten or more counts. The J gene is TRBJ1-1, the V gene TRBV20-1; D remains ambiguous. Looked up from germline, CDR1 is DFQATT and CDR2 is SNEGSKA (reference sequence). The V gene lost 0 bases and the J gene lost 1 base, with 9 bases spanning the gap. The CDR3 extends over 14 amino acids. The CDR3 spells CSARDRETNTEAFF. In DNA form, the CDR3 reads TGCAGTGCTAGAGACCGGGAAACGAACACTGAAGCTTTCTTT.